The clone carrying this TCR beta chain was seen a few times. The antigen remains undetermined. Germline V gene sequence: CDR1 SNHLY, CDR2 FYNNEI. V was pared by 6 bases and J by 5 bases, with 9 bases of the junction left unmatched. CDR3 size: 14 residues. This entry comes from a study of post-analysis software for immune sequencing data. Study information: Recorded disease courses covered relapsing-remitting, secondary progressive and progressive-relapsing multiple sclerosis. Some patients had no subtype annotation. General study findings and limits: Normalized Chao1 diversity was significantly reduced in patients versus controls. F measure showed strong co-clustering of same-batch samples. A few TRBV segments (TRBV5-6, TRBV5-1 and TRBV20-1 among them) occurred more frequently in patients than in controls.

Sequencing libraries made from TCR beta cDNA carried unique molecular identifiers. TCRdb independently ran MiXCR on the PCR reads; one entry per CDR3 protein. The sample lists about 810,000 distinct CDR3 sequences, approximately 53% occurring once. The rearrangement links TRBV2 to TRBJ1-2; 7 bases line up with TRBD1. The material sequenced was blood. The sequence was obtained from a girl between 5 and 17 years old with multiple sclerosis. DNA for the CDR3: TGTGCCAGCAGGGGGACAGCCAACATATATGGCTACACCTTC. As protein: CASRGTANIYGYTF.